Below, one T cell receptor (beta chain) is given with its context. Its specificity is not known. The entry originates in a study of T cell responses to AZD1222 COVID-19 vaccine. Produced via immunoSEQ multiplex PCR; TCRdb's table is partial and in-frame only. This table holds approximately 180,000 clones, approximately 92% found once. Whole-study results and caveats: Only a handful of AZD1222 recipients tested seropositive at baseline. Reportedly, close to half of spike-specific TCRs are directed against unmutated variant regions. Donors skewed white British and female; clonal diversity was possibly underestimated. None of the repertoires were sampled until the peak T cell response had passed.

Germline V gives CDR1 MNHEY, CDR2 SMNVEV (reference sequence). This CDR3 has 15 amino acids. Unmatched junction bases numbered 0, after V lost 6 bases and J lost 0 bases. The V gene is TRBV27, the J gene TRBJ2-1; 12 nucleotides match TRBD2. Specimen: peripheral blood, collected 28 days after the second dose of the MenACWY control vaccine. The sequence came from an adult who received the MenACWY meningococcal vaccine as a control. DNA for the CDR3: TGTGCCAGCAGGGGACTAGCGGGCTCCTACAATGAGCAGTTCTTC. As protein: CASRGLAGSYNEQFF.